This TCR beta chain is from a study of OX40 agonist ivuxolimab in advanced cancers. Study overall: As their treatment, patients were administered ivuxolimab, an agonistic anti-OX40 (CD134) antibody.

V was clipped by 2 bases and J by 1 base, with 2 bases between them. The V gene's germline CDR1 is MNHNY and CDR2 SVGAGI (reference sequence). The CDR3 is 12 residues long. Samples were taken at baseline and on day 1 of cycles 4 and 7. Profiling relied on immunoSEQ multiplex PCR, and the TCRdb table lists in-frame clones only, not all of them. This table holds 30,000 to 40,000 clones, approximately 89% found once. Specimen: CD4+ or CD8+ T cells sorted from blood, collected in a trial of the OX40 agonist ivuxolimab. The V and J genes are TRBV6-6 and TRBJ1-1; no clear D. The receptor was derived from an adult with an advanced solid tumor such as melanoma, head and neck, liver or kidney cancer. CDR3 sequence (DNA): TGTGCCAGCAGTTACACGAACACTGAAGCTTTCTTT. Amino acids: CASSYTNTEAFF.